This T cell receptor beta chain was sequenced for a study of sequential checkpoint blockade in melanoma. Trimming stripped 5 bases from V and 0 bases from J, with 7 bases between. CDR1 and CDR2 from the germline V gene are SQVTM and ANQGSEA. CDR3 length: 12 residues. The treatment is: randomized to nivolumab then ipilimumab (arm A) or the reverse (arm B). From thawed PBMCs, live CD3+CD8+ cells negative for CD19 and CD56 were sorted. Produced via immunoSEQ multiplex PCR; TCRdb's table is partial and in-frame only. This table has 15,000 to 20,000 clones, 85% to 95% appearing once. The chain carries TRBV29-1 and TRBJ1-1; D is undetermined. This clonotype originated in a human donor with melanoma. The sample here was CD8+ T cells sorted from blood (inferred from file names), taken from a patient given nivolumab and ipilimumab in sequence. The CDR3 reads CSVTKMNTEAFF. The CDR3 DNA is TGCAGCGTTACAAAGATGAACACTGAAGCTTTCTTT.